Following are 5 T cell receptor beta chains from one sample sequenced in a study of shared clonotypes between healthy human individuals. Terminally differentiated effector memory CD45RA+ cells were excluded by CCR7 positive selection of CD45RO-negative cells. TCRdb keeps only in-frame clones here, not all; method: immunoSEQ multiplex PCR. The sample comprises about 2 million clones, approximately 94% of which are singletons, and 1.2% rests with the top ten. Sequencing was done on a sample of naive CD8+ T cells sorted from blood. The source of these receptors is a man aged 18 to 29 in good health.

As for this clone: Other DNA sequences in the same sample also yield this CDR3. The V and J genes are TRBV5-1 and TRBJ2-7; the match to TRBD1 covers 7 bases. V shed 1 base, J shed 6 bases, and the junction held 1 base outside the gene matches. Looked up from germline, CDR1 is SGHRS and CDR2 is YFSETQ. The CDR3 sequence is 12 residues long. CDR3 amino acids: CASSLTGAEQYF. The CDR3 nucleotides are TGCGCCAGCAGCTTGACAGGGGCCGAGCAGTACTTC.

The gene calls are TRBV5-6 and TRBJ2-1, with 7 positions matching TRBD1. CDR1 and CDR2 from the germline V gene are SGHDT and YYEEEE. V lost 0 bases to trimming and J lost 8 bases; unmatched junction nucleotides: 11. This CDR3 is 16 amino acids long. DNA of the CDR3: TGTGCCAGCAGCTTGGAAGGGGGCACGGTATTATATGAGCAGTTCTTC. Translated, it gives CASSLEGGTVLYEQFF. Looking up the rest from reference TRBV5-6 and TRBJ2-1 gives the full variable domain: DAGVTQSPTHLIKTRGQQVTLRCSPKSGHDTVSWYQQALGQGPQFIFQYYEEEERQRGNFPDRFSGHQFPNYSSELNVNALLLGDSALYLCASSLEGGTVLYEQFFGPGTRLTVL.

The CDR3 here is CASSVASDGEAFF. CDR3 bases: TGTGCCAGCAGCGTAGCTTCGGACGGTGAAGCTTTCTTT. V gene TRBV9 combines with J gene TRBJ1-1; D not resolved. Germline-derived CDR1 and CDR2 are SGDLS and YYNGEE. V was clipped by 0 bases and J by 7 bases, with 10 bases between them. The CDR3 is 13 residues long.

V is TRBV9 and J is TRBJ1-4, with TRBD1 identical over 7 bases. The germline CDR1 and CDR2 sequences are SGDLS and YYNGEE. The CDR3 has 15 amino acids. V shed 4 bases and J 7 bases; nucleotides not matched to a gene: 10. CDR3 loop: CASSTRQGSGEKLFF. Written as DNA, the CDR3 is TGTGCCAGCAGCACACGACAGGGTTCTGGTGAAAAACTGTTTTTT.

This clone was seen a single time. At the DNA level, this CDR3 is encoded by other sequences in the same sample as well. CDR3 residues: CASSYSGSLNEQFF. The CDR3 bases are TGTGCCAGCAGCTATAGCGGGAGCCTCAATGAGCAGTTCTTC. The chain combines TRBV5-6 with TRBJ2-1, with 9 bases that match TRBD2. The trim removed 3 bases at V and 6 bases at J, leaving 4 bases unmatched. CDR1 and CDR2 (germline): SGHDT, YYEEEE. This CDR3 is built from 14 residues.